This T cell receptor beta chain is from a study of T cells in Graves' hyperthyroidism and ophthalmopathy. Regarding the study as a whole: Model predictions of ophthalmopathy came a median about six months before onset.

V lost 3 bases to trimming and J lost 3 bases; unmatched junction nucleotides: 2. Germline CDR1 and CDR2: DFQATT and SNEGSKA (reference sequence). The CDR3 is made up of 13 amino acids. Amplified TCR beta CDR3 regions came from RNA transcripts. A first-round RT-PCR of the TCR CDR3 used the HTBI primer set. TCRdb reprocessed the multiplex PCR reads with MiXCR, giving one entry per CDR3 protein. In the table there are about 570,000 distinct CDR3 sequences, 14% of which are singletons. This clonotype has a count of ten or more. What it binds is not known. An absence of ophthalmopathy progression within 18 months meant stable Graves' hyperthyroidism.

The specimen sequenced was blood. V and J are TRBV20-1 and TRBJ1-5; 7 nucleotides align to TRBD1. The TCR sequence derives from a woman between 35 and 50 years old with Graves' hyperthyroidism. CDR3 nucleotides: TGCAGTGCTAGTGACAGGGACAATCAGCCCCAGCATTTT. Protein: CSASDRDNQPQHF.